The 21 T cell receptor beta chains below all came from one sample that was sequenced in a study of shared T cell receptors in the human thymus. Assay used: immunoSEQ multiplex PCR; TCRdb lists only in-frame clones, some missing. The sample carries roughly 560,000 clones, about 84% recorded once. These same data were also listed under a study on human thymus T cells.

The sequenced sample consisted of thymocytes. The receptors come from a boy in the first two years of life with a congenital heart defect.

The gene calls are TRBV5-4 and TRBJ2-5; no definite D call. Deletions cut 4 bases from V and 3 bases from J, with 4 bases between. The CDR3 length is 11 residues. Per the germline V gene, CDR1 is SGHNT and CDR2 is YYREEE (reference sequence). CDR3 region: CASSRKETQYF. As DNA, the CDR3 is TGTGCCAGCAGCCGTAAAGAGACCCAGTACTTC.

This chain connects TRBV6-1 to TRBJ1-5; the match to TRBD1 covers 10 bases. Germline V lookup: CDR1 MNHNS, CDR2 SASEGT. The trim removed 11 bases at V and 5 bases at J, leaving 6 bases unmatched. This CDR3 region has 13 residues. This chain's CDR3 is CAGGTGDDQPQHF. In nucleotides, the CDR3 is TGTGCCGGCGGGACAGGGGATGATCAGCCCCAGCATTTT.

This chain joins TRBV4-3 and TRBJ1-3; 10 nucleotides line up with TRBD1. The CDR3 loop spans 17 amino acids. The germline CDR1 and CDR2 sequences are LGHNA and YSLEER. Losses at the gene ends were 0 bases for V and 0 bases for J; bases not matched to a gene: 2. The CDR3 bases are TGCGCCAGCAGCCAAGAGGGGACAGGGGCCTCTGGAAACACCATATATTTT. Translating it yields CASSQEGTGASGNTIYF.

CDR3 bases: TGTGCCAGCAGTCCGCTGGCTGGGAACACTGAAGCTTTCTTT. Translated: CASSPLAGNTEAFF. The chain employs TRBV27 and TRBJ1-1; the D is unclear. CDR3 length equals 14 residues. V lost 5 bases and J lost 1, with 11 bases in between. Germline V gene data show CDR1 as MNHEY and CDR2 as SMNVEV (reference sequence).

This clone has just a few counts. The chain combines TRBV5-6 with TRBJ1-2, with 7 bases lining up with TRBD1. Germline CDR1 reads SGHDT; CDR2 reads YYEEEE. The V and J ends lost 1 base and 6 bases, in that order; junction bases with no gene match: 9. CDR3 size: 15 residues. The CDR3 nucleotides read TGTGCCAGCAGCTTGTTGATCGACAGGGAAGATGGCTACACCTTC. Encoded protein: CASSLLIDREDGYTF.

This rearrangement joins TRBV5-6 to TRBJ2-1; D perhaps matches TRBD2 (5 bases). Per the germline V gene, CDR1 is SGHDT and CDR2 is YYEEEE. V was trimmed by 0 bases and J by 0 bases, leaving 13 bases between them. The CDR3 spans 17 residues. This CDR3 is CASSLGKQRSSYNEQFF. CDR3 in DNA: TGTGCCAGCAGCTTGGGGAAGCAGCGGAGCTCCTACAATGAGCAGTTCTTC. Full variable domain (remainder filled in from reference TRBV5-6 and TRBJ2-1): DAGVTQSPTHLIKTRGQQVTLRCSPKSGHDTVSWYQQALGQGPQFIFQYYEEEERQRGNFPDRFSGHQFPNYSSELNVNALLLGDSALYLCASSLGKQRSSYNEQFFGPGTRLTVL.

This rearrangement joins TRBV30 to TRBJ2-5; TRBD2 matches at 11 bases. The CDR3 runs to 17 residues. CDR1 is GTSNPN, CDR2 SVGIG, per germline (reference sequence). V gave up 0 bases and J gave up 4 bases; unmatched junction bases: 10. CDR3 coding DNA: TGTGCCTGGAGTGTACGTAGCGGGAGGGCCTTGAGAGAGACCCAGTACTTC. Translation gives CAWSVRSGRALRETQYF.

The V gene is TRBV6-1, the J gene TRBJ2-1, with 9 bases aligning to TRBD2. CDR1 is MNHNS, CDR2 SASEGT, per germline. CDR3 length: 15 residues. Trimming took 4 bases from V and 0 from J; bases not matched to a gene: 1. The DNA of the CDR3 is TGTGCCAGCAGTGTTAGCGGGAGCTCCTACAATGAGCAGTTCTTC. Translation gives CASSVSGSSYNEQFF.

This clone has only a few counts. The J gene is TRBJ2-7, the V gene TRBV28; 9 bases map to TRBD1. The germline V gene encodes CDR1 MDHEN and CDR2 SYDVKM. The CDR3 loop spans 17 amino acids. V lost 2 bases to trimming and J lost 0 bases; unmatched junction nucleotides: 8. The CDR3 spells CASSLGSDRGSSYEQYF. The DNA for the CDR3 is TGTGCCAGCAGTTTAGGGTCTGACAGGGGGAGCTCCTACGAGCAGTACTTC.

This rearrangement joins TRBV7-9 to TRBJ2-7; no reliable D call. V was cut by 4 bases and J by 3 bases, with 19 bases left in between. CDR1 SEHNR and CDR2 FQNEAQ come from the germline V gene (reference sequence). This CDR3 is 16 amino acids long. The CDR3 sequence: CASSSSVNASGYEQYF. The CDR3, as DNA: TGTGCCAGCAGCTCCTCTGTTAACGCTTCGGGCTACGAGCAGTACTTC.

The CDR3 region is CASSSLGGQGYGYTF. CDR3 coding DNA: TGTGCCAGCAGCTCCCTAGGGGGCCAGGGCTATGGCTACACCTTC. V usage is TRBV7-9 and J usage is TRBJ1-2, with 7 bases lining up with TRBD1. The germline V gene has CDR1 SEHNR and CDR2 FQNEAQ (reference sequence). CDR3 length: 15 residues. The V and J ends lost 4 bases and 4 bases, in that order; junction bases with no gene match: 9.

The gene calls are TRBV5-6 and TRBJ2-1, with TRBD1 identical over 10 bases. Germline-derived CDR1 and CDR2 are SGHDT and YYEEEE. The V and J ends lost 4 bases and 6 bases, in that order; junction bases with no gene match: 13. This CDR3 comprises 17 residues. CDR3 in amino acids: CASSPTGQGPNPNEQFF. CDR3 in DNA: TGTGCCAGCAGCCCAACGGGACAGGGGCCTAACCCCAATGAGCAGTTCTTC.

J is TRBJ2-1 and V is TRBV28; 8 nucleotides agree with TRBD2. V shed 3 bases, J shed 5 bases, and the junction held 9 bases outside the gene matches. The V gene's germline CDR1 is MDHEN and CDR2 SYDVKM. The CDR3 loop spans 16 amino acids. This CDR3 is CASSFRAGGGHNEQFF. CDR3 nucleotides: TGTGCCAGCAGTTTTCGGGCGGGAGGAGGACACAATGAGCAGTTCTTC.

The chain couples TRBV7-9 to TRBJ1-2; no firm D call. CDR1 and CDR2 from the germline V gene are SEHNR and FQNEAQ (reference sequence). V was trimmed by 0 bases and J by 5 bases, leaving 10 bases between them. This CDR3 has 14 amino acids. CDR3 region: CASSLAGPGYGYTF. The CDR3 nucleotides are TGTGCCAGCAGCTTAGCAGGGCCGGGGTATGGCTACACCTTC.

This clone was detected a few times. The CDR3 here is CAILDSGREEQYF. DNA for the CDR3: TGTGCCATCCTGGATAGCGGGAGAGAGGAGCAGTACTTC. The chain employs TRBV10-3 and TRBJ2-7; the match to TRBD2 covers 9 bases. The CDR3 runs 13 residues. The V gene end was trimmed by 8 bases and the J gene end by 7 bases; junction bases not matched to a gene: 9. Germline V gene lookup returns CDR1 ENHRY and CDR2 SYGVKD.

The V gene is TRBV6-1, the J gene TRBJ1-4; possibly TRBD1 for D (6 bases). The CDR3 length is 17 residues. Germline CDR1 reads MNHNS; CDR2 reads SASEGT. The germline V and J ends were trimmed by 4 bases and 0 bases, with 15 bases remaining between them. The CDR3 DNA reads as TGTGCCAGCAGTGGTAACAGGGATCCCGCAACTAATGAAAAACTGTTTTTT. Amino acids: CASSGNRDPATNEKLFF.

Only a few counts were recorded for this clone. V is TRBV7-2 and J is TRBJ2-1; D is ambiguous. Germline lookup yields CDR1 SGHTA and CDR2 FQGNSA. The CDR3 runs 16 residues. V shed 0 bases and J shed 0 bases, with 9 bases lying between them. CDR3 DNA sequence: TGTGCCAGCAGCTTAGCCAGCTGGAGCTCCTACAATGAGCAGTTCTTC. Amino acids: CASSLASWSSYNEQFF.

J is TRBJ2-7 and V is TRBV29-1, with TRBD1 identical over 7 bases. After removal of 0 bases from V and 8 bases from J, the junction contained 16 bases not matched to a gene. Germline V CDR1 and CDR2: SQVTM, ANQGSEA. This CDR3 has 16 residues. The CDR3 DNA follows: TGCAGCGTTGAAGACACAGGGGTAGTAGCCGCTACGAAGCAGTACTTC. Translation gives CSVEDTGVVAATKQYF.

The chain carries TRBV19 and TRBJ1-2, with TRBD1 matching over 8 bases. The CDR3 has 12 residues. Losses at the gene ends were 8 bases for V and 8 bases for J; bases not matched to a gene: 7. Germline V CDR1 and CDR2: LNHDA, SQIVND (reference sequence). CDR3 loop: CASHRTGKGYTF. The CDR3 coding sequence is TGTGCCAGTCACAGGACAGGGAAGGGCTACACCTTC.

The chain has TRBV6-4 and TRBJ2-1, with D maybe TRBD2 (5 bases). The CDR3 sequence is 16 residues long. V was cut by 2 bases and J by 2 bases, with 13 bases left in between. Germline loops: CDR1 MRHNA, CDR2 SNTAGT. CDR3 DNA sequence: TGTGCCAGCAGTGACGCTAGCAATTTACCCTACAATGAGCAGTTCTTC. As protein: CASSDASNLPYNEQFF.

The chain has TRBV4-1 and TRBJ1-2; D not resolved. The length of the CDR3 is 15 residues. Trimming left V 0 bases short and J 4 bases short, with 12 bases between. Germline loops: CDR1 MGHRA, CDR2 YSYEKL. The CDR3 reads CASSQDRAGLYGYTF. CDR3 DNA: TGCGCCAGCAGCCAAGATAGGGCAGGACTCTATGGCTACACCTTC.